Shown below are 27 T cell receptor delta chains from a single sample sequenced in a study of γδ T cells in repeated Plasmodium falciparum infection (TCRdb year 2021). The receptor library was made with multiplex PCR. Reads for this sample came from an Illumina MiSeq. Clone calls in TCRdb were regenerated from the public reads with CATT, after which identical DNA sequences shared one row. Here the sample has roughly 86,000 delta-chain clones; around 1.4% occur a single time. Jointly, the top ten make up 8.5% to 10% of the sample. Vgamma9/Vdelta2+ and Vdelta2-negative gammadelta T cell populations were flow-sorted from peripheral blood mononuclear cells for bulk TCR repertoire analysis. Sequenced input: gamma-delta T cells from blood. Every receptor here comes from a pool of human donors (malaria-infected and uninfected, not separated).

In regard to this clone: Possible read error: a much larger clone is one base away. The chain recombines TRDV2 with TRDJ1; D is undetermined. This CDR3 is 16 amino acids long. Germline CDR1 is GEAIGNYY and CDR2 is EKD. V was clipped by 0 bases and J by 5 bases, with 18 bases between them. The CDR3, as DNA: TGTGCCTGTGACACCGTTGTCAAGGGGTGCCGAGATAAACTCATCTTT. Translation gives CACDTVVKGCRDKLIF.

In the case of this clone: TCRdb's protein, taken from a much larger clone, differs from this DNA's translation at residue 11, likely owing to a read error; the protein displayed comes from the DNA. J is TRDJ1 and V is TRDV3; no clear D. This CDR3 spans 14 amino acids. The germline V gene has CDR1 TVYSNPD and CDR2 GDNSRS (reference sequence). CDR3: CASVKVSNTDRLIF. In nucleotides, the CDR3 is TGTGCCTCCGTTAAGGTGAGCAACACCGATAGACTCATCTTT.

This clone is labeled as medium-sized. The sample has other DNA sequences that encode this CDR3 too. The CDR3 nucleotides are TGTGCTCTTGGGGTCCAGGTACTGGGGGAAAAACTCATCTTT. Amino acids: CALGVQVLGEKLIF. V gene TRDV1 combines with J gene TRDJ1, with 9 bases identical to TRDD3. V lost 4 bases and J lost 8; bases outside the gene matches: 8. The length of the CDR3 is 14 residues. Germline values: CDR1 TSWWSYY, CDR2 QGS.

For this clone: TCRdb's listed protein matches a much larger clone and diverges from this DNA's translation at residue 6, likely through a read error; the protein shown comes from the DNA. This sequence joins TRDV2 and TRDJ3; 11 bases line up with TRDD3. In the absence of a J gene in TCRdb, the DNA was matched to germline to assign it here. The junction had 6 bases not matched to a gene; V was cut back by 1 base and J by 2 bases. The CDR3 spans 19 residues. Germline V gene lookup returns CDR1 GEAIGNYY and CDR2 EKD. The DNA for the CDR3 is TGTGCCTGTGACACTGCTCGACTGGGGGATACCTGGGACACCCGACAGATGTTTTTC. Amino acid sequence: CACDTARLGDTWDTRQMFF.

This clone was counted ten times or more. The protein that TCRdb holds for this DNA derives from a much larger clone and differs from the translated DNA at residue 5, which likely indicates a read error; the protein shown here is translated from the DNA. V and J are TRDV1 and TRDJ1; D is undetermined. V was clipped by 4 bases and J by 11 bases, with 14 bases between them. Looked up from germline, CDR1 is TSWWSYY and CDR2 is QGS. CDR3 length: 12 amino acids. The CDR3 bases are TGTGCTCTTGGGGGGACCCAGAGTAGGCTCATCTTT. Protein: CALGGTQSRLIF.

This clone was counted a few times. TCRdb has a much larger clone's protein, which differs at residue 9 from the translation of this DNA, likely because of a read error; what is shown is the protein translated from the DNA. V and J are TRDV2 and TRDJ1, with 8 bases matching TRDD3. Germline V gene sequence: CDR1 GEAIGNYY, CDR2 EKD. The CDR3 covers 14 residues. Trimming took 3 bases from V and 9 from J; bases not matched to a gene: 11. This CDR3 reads CACDAVLGGTQLIF. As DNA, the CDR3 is TGTGCCTGTGACGCCGTACTGGGGGGTACGCAACTCATCTTT.

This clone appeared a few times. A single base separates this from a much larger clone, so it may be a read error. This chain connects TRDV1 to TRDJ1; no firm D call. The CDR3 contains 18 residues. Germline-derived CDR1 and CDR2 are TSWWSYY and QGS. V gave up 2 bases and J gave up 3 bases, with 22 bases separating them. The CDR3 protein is CALGESPTKTRASDKLIF. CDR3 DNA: TGTGCTCTTGGGGAATCCCCGACAAAAACTAGGGCGTCCGATAAACTCATCTTT.

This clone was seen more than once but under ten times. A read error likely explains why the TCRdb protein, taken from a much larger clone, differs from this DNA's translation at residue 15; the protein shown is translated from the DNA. CDR3 amino acids: CALGEPGLPRYRGITYTDKLIF. In nucleotides, the CDR3 is TGTGCTCTTGGGGAACCTGGCCTTCCTAGGTACAGGGGGATTACCTACACCGATAAACTCATCTTT. This sequence joins TRDV1 and TRDJ1; a weak D match, TRDD2 (8 bases). CDR3 length: 22 amino acids. Germline V gene data show CDR1 as TSWWSYY and CDR2 as QGS. Trimming removed 1 base from V and 0 bases from J, with 30 bases in between.

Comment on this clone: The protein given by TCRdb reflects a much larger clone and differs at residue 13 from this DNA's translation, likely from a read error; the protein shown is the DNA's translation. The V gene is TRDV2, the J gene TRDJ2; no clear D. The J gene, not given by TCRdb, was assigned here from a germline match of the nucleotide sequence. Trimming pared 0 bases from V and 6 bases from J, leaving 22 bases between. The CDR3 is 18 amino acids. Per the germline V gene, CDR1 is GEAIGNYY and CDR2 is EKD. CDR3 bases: TGTGCCTGTGACACCCGGTACGACACCCGCCTTTCGGCAGCACAACTCTTCTTT. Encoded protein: CACDTRYDTRLSAAQLFF.

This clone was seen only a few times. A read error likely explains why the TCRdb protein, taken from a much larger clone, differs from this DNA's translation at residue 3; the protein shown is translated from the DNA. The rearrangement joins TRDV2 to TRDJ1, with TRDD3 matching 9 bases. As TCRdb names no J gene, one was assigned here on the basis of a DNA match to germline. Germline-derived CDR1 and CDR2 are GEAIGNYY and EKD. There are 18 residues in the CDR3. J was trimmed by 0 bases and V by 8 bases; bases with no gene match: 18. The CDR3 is CAYDPLTGGRPYTDKLIF. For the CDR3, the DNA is TGTGCCTATGATCCCCTTACTGGGGGACGACCGTACACCGATAAACTCATCTTT.

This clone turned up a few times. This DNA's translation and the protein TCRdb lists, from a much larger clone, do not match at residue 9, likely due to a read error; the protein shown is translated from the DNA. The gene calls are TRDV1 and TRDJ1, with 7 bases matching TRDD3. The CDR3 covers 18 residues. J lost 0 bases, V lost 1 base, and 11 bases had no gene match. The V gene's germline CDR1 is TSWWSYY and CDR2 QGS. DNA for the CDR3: TGTGCTCTTGGGGAACCCCTTTCGTCCGGGGGATACACCGATAAACTCATCTTT. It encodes CALGEPLSSGGYTDKLIF.

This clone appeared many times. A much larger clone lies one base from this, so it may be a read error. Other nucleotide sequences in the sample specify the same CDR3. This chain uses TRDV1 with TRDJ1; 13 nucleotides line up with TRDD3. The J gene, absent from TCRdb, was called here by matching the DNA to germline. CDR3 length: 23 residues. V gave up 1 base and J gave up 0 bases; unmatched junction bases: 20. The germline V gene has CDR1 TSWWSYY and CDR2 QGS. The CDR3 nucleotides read TGTGCTCTTGGGGAACAGCCCTGTACTGGGGGATACGCTGATGTGCTGTACACCGATAAACTCATCTTT. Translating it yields CALGEQPCTGGYADVLYTDKLIF.

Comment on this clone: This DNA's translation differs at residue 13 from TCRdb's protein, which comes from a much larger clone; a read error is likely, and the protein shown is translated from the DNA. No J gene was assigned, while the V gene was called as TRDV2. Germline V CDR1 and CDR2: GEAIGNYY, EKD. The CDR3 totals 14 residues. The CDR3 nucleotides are TGTGCCTGTGAGAGGCCTTCCCCTCACGATAAACTCACCTTT. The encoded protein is CACERPSPHDKLTF.

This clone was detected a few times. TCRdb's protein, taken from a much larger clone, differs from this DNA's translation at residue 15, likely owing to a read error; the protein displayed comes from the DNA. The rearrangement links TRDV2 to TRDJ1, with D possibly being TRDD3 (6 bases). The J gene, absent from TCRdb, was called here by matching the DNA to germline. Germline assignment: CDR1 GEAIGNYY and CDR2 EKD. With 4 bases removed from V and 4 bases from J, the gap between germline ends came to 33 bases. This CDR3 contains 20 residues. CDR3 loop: CACDPIKTPGTGKLFDKLIF. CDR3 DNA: TGTGCCTGTGATCCCATTAAAACCCCGGGTACTGGGAAGTTATTCGATAAACTCATCTTT.

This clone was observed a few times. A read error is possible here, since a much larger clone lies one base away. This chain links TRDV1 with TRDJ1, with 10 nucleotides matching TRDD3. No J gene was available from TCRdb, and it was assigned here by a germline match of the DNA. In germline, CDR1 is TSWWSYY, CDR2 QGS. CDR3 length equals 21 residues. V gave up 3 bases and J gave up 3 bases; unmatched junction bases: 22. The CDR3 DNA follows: TGTGCTCTTGGGGACCCCTTCCTATCGTTGTTGGGGGGATACGAGGCCGATAAACTCATCTTT. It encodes CALGDPFLSLLGGYEADKLIF.

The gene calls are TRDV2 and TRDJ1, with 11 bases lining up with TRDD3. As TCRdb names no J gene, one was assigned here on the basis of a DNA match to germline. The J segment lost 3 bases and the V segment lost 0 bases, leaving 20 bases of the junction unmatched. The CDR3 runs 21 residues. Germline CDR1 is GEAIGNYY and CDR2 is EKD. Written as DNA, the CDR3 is TGTGCCTGTGACACCTTGAATGCTGGGGGATACAGCAGTGTACGGGCCGATAAACTCATCTTT. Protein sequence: CACDTLNAGGYSSVRADKLIF.

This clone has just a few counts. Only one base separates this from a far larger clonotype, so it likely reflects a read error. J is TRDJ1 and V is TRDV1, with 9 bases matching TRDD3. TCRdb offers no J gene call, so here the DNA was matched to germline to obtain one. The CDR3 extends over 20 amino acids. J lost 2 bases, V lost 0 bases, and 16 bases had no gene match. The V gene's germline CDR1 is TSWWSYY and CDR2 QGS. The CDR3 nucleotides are TGTGCTCTTGGGGAACTAAAGATGTTCTTGTACTGGGGGACAACCGATAAACTCATCTTT. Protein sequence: CALGELKMFLYWGTTDKLIF.

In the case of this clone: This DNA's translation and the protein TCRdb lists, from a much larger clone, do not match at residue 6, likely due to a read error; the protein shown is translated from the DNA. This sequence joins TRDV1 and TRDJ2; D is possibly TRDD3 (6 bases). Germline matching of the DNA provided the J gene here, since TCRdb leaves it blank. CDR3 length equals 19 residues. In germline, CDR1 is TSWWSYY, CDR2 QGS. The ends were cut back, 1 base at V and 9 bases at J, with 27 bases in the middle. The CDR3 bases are TGTGCTCTTGGGGAACCGGGTCCGACCTCCTCGGGGATCGAACCACAACTCTTCTTT. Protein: CALGEPGPTSSGIEPQLFF.

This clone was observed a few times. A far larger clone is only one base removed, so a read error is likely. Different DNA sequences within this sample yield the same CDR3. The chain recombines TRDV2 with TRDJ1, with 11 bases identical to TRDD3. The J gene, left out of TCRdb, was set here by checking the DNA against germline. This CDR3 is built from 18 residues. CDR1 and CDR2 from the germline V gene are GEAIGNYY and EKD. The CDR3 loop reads CACDTRLGDKKHTDKLIF. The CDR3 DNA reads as TGTGCCTGCGACACACGACTGGGGGATAAGAAACACACCGATAAACTCATCTTT.

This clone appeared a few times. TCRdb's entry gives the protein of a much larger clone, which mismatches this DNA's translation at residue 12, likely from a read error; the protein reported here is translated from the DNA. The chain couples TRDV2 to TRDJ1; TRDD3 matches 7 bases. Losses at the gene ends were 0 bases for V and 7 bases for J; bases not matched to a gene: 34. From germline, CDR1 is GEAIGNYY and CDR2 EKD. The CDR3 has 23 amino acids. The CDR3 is CACDTAPARGVVDTTYLPGKLIF. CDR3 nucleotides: TGTGCCTGTGACACCGCCCCGGCACGTGGAGTGGTGGATACGACCTACCTACCTGGTAAACTCATCTTT.

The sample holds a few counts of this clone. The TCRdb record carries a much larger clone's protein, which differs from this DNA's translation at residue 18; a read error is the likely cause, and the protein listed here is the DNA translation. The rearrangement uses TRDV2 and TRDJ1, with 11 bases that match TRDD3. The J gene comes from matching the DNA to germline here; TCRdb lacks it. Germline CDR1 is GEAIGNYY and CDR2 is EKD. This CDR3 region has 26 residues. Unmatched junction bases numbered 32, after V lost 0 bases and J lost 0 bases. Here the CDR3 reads CACDTVRPPTGLGGYAVCQYTDKLIF. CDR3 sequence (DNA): TGTGCCTGTGACACCGTAAGGCCTCCTACTGGGCTTGGGGGATACGCGGTGTGTCAGTACACCGATAAACTCATCTTT.

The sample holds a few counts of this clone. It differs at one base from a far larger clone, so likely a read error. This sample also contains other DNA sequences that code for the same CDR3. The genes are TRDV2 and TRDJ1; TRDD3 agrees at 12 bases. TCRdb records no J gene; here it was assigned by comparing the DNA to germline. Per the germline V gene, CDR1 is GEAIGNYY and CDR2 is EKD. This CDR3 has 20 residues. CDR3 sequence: CACDTVRGWGIRRYTDKLIF. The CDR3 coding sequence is TGTGCCTGCGACACCGTCCGCGGCTGGGGGATACGAAGGTACACCGATAAACTCATCTTT.

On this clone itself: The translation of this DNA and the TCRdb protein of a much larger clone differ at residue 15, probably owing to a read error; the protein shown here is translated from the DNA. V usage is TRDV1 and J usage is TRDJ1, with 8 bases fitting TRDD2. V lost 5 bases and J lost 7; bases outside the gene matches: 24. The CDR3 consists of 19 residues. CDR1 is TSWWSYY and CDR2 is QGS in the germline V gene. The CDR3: CALGIPALPTKTYPGKLIF. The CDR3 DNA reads TGTGCTCTTGGGATTCCCGCTCTTCCTACCAAGACGTACCCCGGTAAACTCATCTTT.

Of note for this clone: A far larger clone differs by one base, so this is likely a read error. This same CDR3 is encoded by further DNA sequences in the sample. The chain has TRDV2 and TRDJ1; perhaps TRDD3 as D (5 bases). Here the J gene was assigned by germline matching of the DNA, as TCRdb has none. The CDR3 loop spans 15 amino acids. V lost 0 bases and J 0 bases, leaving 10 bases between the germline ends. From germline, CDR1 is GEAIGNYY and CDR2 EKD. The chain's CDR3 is CACDTVGGYTDKLIF. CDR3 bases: TGTGCCTGTGACACCGTAGGGGGCTACACCGATAAACTCATCTTT.

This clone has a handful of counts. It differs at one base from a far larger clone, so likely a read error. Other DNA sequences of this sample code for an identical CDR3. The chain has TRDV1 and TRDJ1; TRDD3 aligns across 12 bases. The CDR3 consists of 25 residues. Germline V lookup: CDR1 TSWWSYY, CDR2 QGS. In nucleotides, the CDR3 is TGTGCTCTTGGGGAACTCGTGCGTTCGGCCACGTTCCCACTTACTGGGGGATACAAAACCGATAAACTCATCTTC. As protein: CALGELVRSATFPLTGGYKTDKLIF.

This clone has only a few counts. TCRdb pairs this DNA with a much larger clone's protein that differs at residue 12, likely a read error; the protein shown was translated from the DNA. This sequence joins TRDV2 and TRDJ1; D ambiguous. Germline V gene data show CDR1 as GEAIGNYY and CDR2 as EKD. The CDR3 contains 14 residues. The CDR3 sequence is CACDPLASTDKPIF. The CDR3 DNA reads TGTGCCTGTGACCCGCTAGCCTCCACCGATAAACCCATCTTT.

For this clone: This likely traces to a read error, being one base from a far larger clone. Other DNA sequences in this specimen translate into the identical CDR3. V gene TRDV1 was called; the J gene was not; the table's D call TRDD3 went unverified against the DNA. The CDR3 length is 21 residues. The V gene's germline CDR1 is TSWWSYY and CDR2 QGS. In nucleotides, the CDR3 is TGTGCTCTTGGGGAACTAGAACCCCTCGCCTGTACTCTGGCTGGGGGGCCTAAACTTATCTTT. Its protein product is CALGELEPLACTLAGGPKLIF.